The rows below give T cell receptor beta chains drawn from one sample of a study of blood T cell repertoires in COVID-19. Sequencing was performed with immunoSEQ multiplex PCR; in TCRdb, only in-frame clones are kept and a portion is missing. The profile shows about 240,000 clones, about 90% of them singletons. Sequencing was performed on peripheral blood. The receptors were gathered from a woman younger than 45 who had recovered from COVID-19. Each CDR3 is given with its conserved first and last residue. The D gene is left open where the match is weak. A row's size may be missing; if present it is once, few, many or a size class.

TRBV7-3,TRBD1,few,TRBJ1-3,15,TGTGCCAGCAGCTCGACAGGGGGCGGTGGAAACACCATATATTTT,CASSSTGGGGNTIYF
TRBV6-5,.,.,TRBJ1-1,14,TGTGCCAGCAGTTACGCGGGTCTGAACACTGAAGCTTTCTTT,CASSYAGLNTEAFF
TRBV7-3,TRBD2,.,TRBJ2-5,13,TGTGCCAGCATCGCGGGGGGGCAAGAGACCCAGTACTTC,CASIAGGQETQYF
TRBV5-1,.,.,TRBJ2-2,14,TGCGCCAGCAGCTTGGTGCGGCTCACCGGGGAGCTGTTTTTT,CASSLVRLTGELFF
TRBV5-4,.,.,TRBJ2-6,16,TGTGCCAGCAGCTCGGGACACAATTCTGGGGCCAACGTCCTGACTTTC,CASSSGHNSGANVLTF
TRBV3-1/TRBV3-2,.,.,TRBJ2-7,14,TGTGCCAGCAGCCAAAACGCAGGCCACACCGAGCAGTACTTC,CASSQNAGHTEQYF
TRBV9,TRBD2,.,TRBJ2-3,15,TGTGCCAGCAGCGTAATAGCGGGGGGTGCAGATACGCAGTATTTT,CASSVIAGGADTQYF
TRBV2,TRBD1,few,TRBJ2-7,16,TGTGCCAGCAGTGAAATAGTGGACAGGGGAGGATGGGAGCAGTACTTC,CASSEIVDRGGWEQYF
TRBV6-1,.,.,TRBJ2-2,18,TGTGCCAGCAGTGAAGGATGGGGGGTGGGCGGAAACACCGGGGAGCTGTTTTTT,CASSEGWGVGGNTGELFF
TRBV11-2,.,.,TRBJ2-7,16,TGTGCCAGCAGCCCTACGGGGAATTGGGGCTCCTACGAGCAGTACTTC,CASSPTGNWGSYEQYF
TRBV19,TRBD1,.,TRBJ1-2,15,TGTGCCAGTAGTATTATATCGGGACAGGGAAGTGGCTACACCTTC,CASSIISGQGSGYTF
TRBV4-1,.,.,TRBJ2-7,14,TGCGCCAGCAGCCACTTCAGGGAAACCTACGAGCAGTACTTC,CASSHFRETYEQYF